This T cell receptor (beta chain) was identified during a study of shared clonotypes between healthy human individuals (dated by TCRdb to 2020 to 2021). In the study overall: The cohort comprised a couple of women and a few men aged 18 to 49 years. Per donor, three plates each were used for CD4 naive and CD4 memory, two for CD8 naive, and one for CD8 memory. To increase sequencing depth and limit assay-specific biases, TCR repertoire library preparation and sequencing were carried out by different laboratories using diverse techniques. Leukapheresis yielded between about 0.94 and 8.9 billion PBMCs per donor. The study deeply sequenced blood TCR repertoires of five healthy adults to estimate repertoire size and the extent of clonotype sharing between individuals. Overall results and qualifications from the work: Pairwise subsampling indicated that sequencing depth was expected to affect the degree of clonotype sharing among donors. Naive subsets generally had larger estimated clonotype richness than memory subsets did. Clonotypes shared by all four sorted-subset donors showed higher generation probabilities than non-shared clonotypes. Only blood was sampled, and tissue TCR repertoires likely differ from those in blood. When a few donors were compared, the shared fraction of clonotypes was 5% to 6.5% for naive CD4, approximately 3.5% for naive CD8, 2% to 2.5% for memory CD4, and approximately 0.4% for memory CD8. Incomplete sequencing was indicated by rarefaction of sorted-subset datasets, despite the large sequencing depth. Because the study included only a small number of donors, the genetic and exposure-history diversity represented was limited.

As for this clone: Its antigen is currently not known. Base qualities are not recorded, but no much larger clone differs from it by a single base.

The donors were healthy, HIV-negative adults with no recently reported acute infections or vaccinations. Only Caucasian adults living in Nashville, Tennessee, USA were represented among the donors. Magnetic negative selection was used to enrich CD4+ T cells, after which naive cells were positively selected on CD45RA and the negative fraction became the memory subset. After blood collection by leukapheresis, PBMCs were isolated using Ficoll-Histopaque density gradient centrifugation and then cryopreserved in the vapor phase of liquid nitrogen. Purity and quantity of every magnetically sorted T cell population were checked by analytical flow cytometry. From each sorted fraction, genomic DNA was isolated and quantified by UV absorbance on a Nanodrop 2000c. Using the deep immunoSEQ assay, multiplex PCR amplified TCR CDR3 regions from genomic DNA. Extracted genomic DNA from each cell subset was spread evenly across all wells of several immunoSEQ 96-well plates, with each plate serving as a replicate. For sorted subsets, about 210 ng of genomic DNA, equivalent to roughly 30,000 T cell genomes, went into each replicate PCR. Purified libraries were quantified with a Qubit 3.0 fluorometer, sized on a Bioanalyzer 2100, and re-quantified with the KAPA Library Quantification kit. Every immunoSEQ 96-well plate was sequenced on a dedicated single-read 150-cycle Illumina NextSeq 550 flow cell. Regarding the original processing steps: Because the immunoSEQ output held only junctional sequences and lacked quality scores, the filtering could not match the filtering applied to full-length reads. To assign V/J genes and CDR3, sequences were annotated against IMGT germline references using PyIR, a Python wrapper for IgBLAST v1.9. Any read was removed if the V/J assignment was weak (E-value above 1e-6), the CDR3 was missing, or the read contained stop codons, out-of-frame junctions, or ambiguous translated residues. V3J clonotypes were defined as sequences sharing the same inferred V gene, J gene, and CDR3 amino acid sequence. Percentage overlap between repertoires was computed as shared unique clonotypes divided by the size of the smaller repertoire. Richness of each repertoire was evaluated using RTK rarefaction, the Chao1 estimator, and Recon v2.1 estimates of unobserved clonotypes. Generation probabilities were computed with OLGA for all TCRbeta clonotypes obtained by the gDNA method from several donors. Here the immuneACCESS table is served through TCRdb, limited to in-frame sequences with V and J called. Missing clones are a known gap in these copies; in checked studies unresolved V genes cover under half, and the rest lacks a known reason. V and J calls and clone size are given by that table; D and trimming were obtained from the DNA. The sample table contains about 2.3 million clones; only one count was recorded for about 90% of them. The ten most abundant clones make up around 0.4% of the sample.

Reading from cysteine to phenylalanine, the CDR3 counts 14 amino acids. Just the 42-base CDR3 DNA is kept, in frame starting at base 1. Sequences SGHVS (CDR1) and FQNEAQ (CDR2) are obtained from the germline V gene. V loses 1 base of germline sequence and J loses 3 bases, and the interval between the two ends is 6 bases. The V gene is TRBV7-8 and the J gene is TRBJ1-4; the D gene is unclear. Material: naive CD4+ T cells from PBMCs. The cell subset or site label corresponds to: CD45RA+ positively selected. The TCR originated in a young man in good health. Some clones in this sample may be carry-over from other donors' samples. The sequenced DNA: TGTGCCAGCAGCTTAGTCGGGGCTAATGAAAAACTGTTTTTT. Its product reads: CASSLVGANEKLFF.